This T cell receptor beta chain was profiled in a study of T-cell reconstitution after alpha-beta-depleted transplantation in children. Study-level findings and limits: It was reported that alpha-beta T cells came from several hundred expanded graft clones (about two months after transplant).

Preparation of the TCRbeta library involved a method that used unique molecular identifiers. TCRdb reprocessed the PCR reads with MiXCR, giving one entry per CDR3 protein. The table includes 200,000 to 250,000 distinct CDR3 sequences, 8.2% detected once. Trimming stripped 6 bases from V and 0 bases from J, with 17 bases between. The CDR3 is 16 residues long. Per germline, CDR1 MNHEY and CDR2 SVGEGT. This clonotype came up many times. What it recognizes is unknown. The sample was PBMCs, mostly from graft donor cells, taken 180 days after TCRalphabeta/CD19-depleted stem cell transplant. The source is a male patient younger than 18 who had a stem cell transplant for acute lymphoblastic leukemia, so the T cells may come from the graft donor. V and J are TRBV6-2 or TRBV6-3 and TRBJ1-1, with D possibly being TRBD1 (5 bases). In DNA form, the CDR3 reads TGTGCCAGCAGGGCAGGGATCCTTCCTTTGAACACTGAAGCTTTCTTT. Translating it yields CASRAGILPLNTEAFF.